Presented here are 27 T cell receptor beta chains from one specimen sequenced in a study of blood T cell repertoires in COVID-19. Sequencing was performed with immunoSEQ multiplex PCR; in TCRdb, only in-frame clones are kept and a portion is missing. The repertoire holds 150,000 to 200,000 clones, with roughly 90% as singletons. The sample comprised peripheral blood. The receptors were sampled from a man aged 55 to 69 with acute or convalescent COVID-19.

V usage is TRBV7-9 and J usage is TRBJ2-3; D is unresolved. The CDR3 length is 15 residues. The V end was cut by 1 base, the J end by 2 bases, with 10 bases between. CDR1 and CDR2 from the germline V gene are SEHNR and FQNEAQ (reference sequence). CDR3: CASSLVGRPTDTQYF. For the CDR3, the DNA is TGTGCCAGCAGCTTAGTGGGCAGACCCACAGATACGCAGTATTTT.

This chain joins TRBV5-1 and TRBJ2-2; 8 bases agree with TRBD2. Per the germline V gene, CDR1 is SGHRS and CDR2 is YFSETQ. The ends lost 3 bases at V and 8 bases at J; junction bases unmatched: 9. The CDR3 is 15 residues long. The CDR3 bases are TGCGCCAGCAGCTGGTCGGGACTAGGACCTGGGGAGCTGTTTTTT. Translating gives CASSWSGLGPGELFF.

The chain is built from TRBV5-4 and TRBJ2-3, with TRBD2 identical over 8 bases. V was clipped by 4 bases and J by 4 bases; unmatched bases: 23. Germline lookup yields CDR1 SGHNT and CDR2 YYREEE (reference sequence). This CDR3 is 20 amino acids long. This chain's CDR3 is CASSGGIGKRGPRGSDTQYF. The CDR3 DNA reads TGTGCCAGCAGCGGGGGGATAGGGAAGCGGGGGCCCCGCGGGTCAGATACGCAGTATTTT.

CDR3 coding DNA: TGTGCCAGCAGTTACCCGACAGGGTACGGTTATGGCTACACCTTC. It specifies CASSYPTGYGYGYTF. This chain joins TRBV6-5 and TRBJ1-2, with 7 bases fitting TRBD1. The CDR3 totals 15 residues. V lost 2 bases and J lost 5; bases outside the gene matches: 8. In germline, CDR1 is MNHEY, CDR2 SVGAGI.

The chain employs TRBV19 and TRBJ1-1; 8 positions match TRBD1. With V trimmed by 9 bases and J by 7 bases, 16 bases remained unmatched. The CDR3 loop spans 15 amino acids. Germline values: CDR1 LNHDA, CDR2 SQIVND (reference sequence). The CDR3 DNA is TGTGCCAGCCGAAAGACCTCAGGGGGCTCGGGTGAAGCTTTCTTT. Protein sequence: CASRKTSGGSGEAFF.

The chain combines TRBV3-1 (or the pseudogene TRBV3-2) with TRBJ1-1, with 10 bases that match TRBD1. Trimming at V came to 4 bases and at J to 6 bases, leaving 5 bases not matched to a gene. The germline V gene encodes CDR1 LGHDT and CDR2 YNNKEL (reference sequence). The CDR3 runs to 14 residues. CDR3 nucleotide sequence: TGTGCCAGCAGCCTGGGACAGGGGATGCCTGAAGCTTTCTTT. Translating it yields CASSLGQGMPEAFF.

The rearrangement joins TRBV9 to TRBJ1-2, with a possible D match to TRBD1 (6 bases). The CDR3 loop spans 13 amino acids. V was pared by 3 bases and J by 4 bases, with 10 bases between. CDR1 is SGDLS and CDR2 is YYNGEE in the germline V gene. The CDR3 DNA reads as TGTGCCAGCAGCGACAGGGTCGGCTATGGCTACACCTTC. It encodes CASSDRVGYGYTF.

The J gene is TRBJ1-5, the V gene TRBV2; 9 bases match TRBD1. This CDR3 comprises 14 residues. Germline V gene data show CDR1 as SNHLY and CDR2 as FYNNEI. Trimming cost V 4 bases and J 6 bases; bases outside gene matches: 4. The CDR3 loop reads CASSGDRVGQPQHF. In DNA form, the CDR3 reads TGTGCCAGCAGTGGGGACAGGGTTGGTCAGCCCCAGCATTTT.

The rearrangement uses TRBV20-1 and TRBJ2-3; D might be TRBD2 (5 bases). The V and J ends lost 3 bases and 4 bases respectively, with 14 bases between them. CDR3 length: 14 residues. CDR1 DFQATT and CDR2 SNEGSKA come from the germline V gene (reference sequence). The CDR3 here is CSASDYPRADTQYF. CDR3 DNA sequence: TGCAGTGCTAGTGACTACCCTCGGGCAGATACGCAGTATTTT.

The chain recombines TRBV18 with TRBJ2-4; 11 bases fit TRBD2. V gave up 0 bases and J gave up 0 bases; unmatched junction bases: 10. CDR1 and CDR2 from the germline V gene are KGHSH and LQKENI. This CDR3 comprises 20 residues. The CDR3 DNA follows: TGTGCCAGCTCACCACCCTCCCCCTTAGCGGGGGGGGTAGCCAAAAACATTCAGTACTTC. This gives the protein CASSPPSPLAGGVAKNIQYF.

This clone was seen only once. The V gene is TRBV30, the J gene TRBJ1-1; tentative D call: TRBD1 (6 bases). The germline V gene has CDR1 GTSNPN and CDR2 SVGIG (reference sequence). The CDR3 totals 13 residues. Deletions cut 3 bases from V and 1 base from J, with 9 bases between. This chain's CDR3 is CAWRTGANTEAFF. In DNA, the CDR3 is TGTGCCTGGAGGACAGGAGCGAACACTGAAGCTTTCTTT.

This sequence joins TRBV5-1 and TRBJ2-3; 10 positions match TRBD1. This CDR3 comprises 15 residues. Per germline, CDR1 SGHRS and CDR2 YFSETQ. Germline trimming cut 5 bases from V and 6 bases from J; bases unmatched to any gene: 9. This CDR3 is CASSRTGGAGDTQYF. As DNA, the CDR3 is TGCGCCAGCAGTCGGACAGGGGGGGCCGGCGATACGCAGTATTTT.

A word on this clone: At the DNA level, this CDR3 is encoded by other sequences in the same sample as well. The chain carries TRBV9 and TRBJ1-1; D gene ambiguous. The V end was cut by 4 bases, the J end by 1 base, with 8 bases between. Germline CDR1 reads SGDLS; CDR2 reads YYNGEE. The CDR3 is 13 residues long. The DNA of the CDR3 is TGTGCCAGCAGCCCCAGCGGGAACACTGAAGCTTTCTTT. It yields the protein CASSPSGNTEAFF.

A single count supports this clone. This sequence joins TRBV30 and TRBJ1-1; D is unclear. Trimming shortened V by 3 bases and J by 8 bases, and 19 bases separated the two germline ends. CDR1 and CDR2 from the germline V gene are GTSNPN and SVGIG (reference sequence). The CDR3 is 14 amino acids. CDR3 loop: CAWRGDGKAPEAFF. For the CDR3, the DNA is TGTGCCTGGAGGGGAGACGGAAAAGCACCAGAAGCTTTCTTT. Variable domain in full (rest from reference TRBV30 and TRBJ1-1): SQTIHQWPATLVQPVGSPLSLECTVEGTSNPNLYWYRQAAGRGLQLLFYSVGIGQISSEVPQNLSASRPQDRQFILSSKKLLLSDSGFYLCAWRGDGKAPEAFFGQGTRLTVV.

The chain combines TRBV19 with TRBJ2-1; TRBD1 aligns across 8 bases. From germline, CDR1 is LNHDA and CDR2 SQIVND (reference sequence). Trimming at V came to 4 bases and at J to 5 bases, leaving 4 bases not matched to a gene. The CDR3 spans 14 residues. The CDR3, as DNA: TGTGCCAGTAGTAGGACAGGGACCGACAATGAGCAGTTCTTC. Its translation: CASSRTGTDNEQFF.

The count of this clone is one. V gene TRBV3-1 (or the pseudogene TRBV3-2) combines with J gene TRBJ1-2; possible D gene TRBD1, 5 bases. V gave up 4 bases and J gave up 0 bases, with 9 bases separating them. The V gene's germline CDR1 is LGHDT and CDR2 YNNKEL (reference sequence). This CDR3 comprises 14 residues. CDR3 in amino acids: CASSRRGANYGYTF. As DNA, the CDR3 is TGTGCCAGCAGCCGCCGGGGGGCTAACTATGGCTACACCTTC.

V is TRBV3-1 (or the pseudogene TRBV3-2) and J is TRBJ1-1; perhaps TRBD1 as D (5 bases). This CDR3 has 15 amino acids. CDR1 is LGHDT, CDR2 YNNKEL, per germline (reference sequence). Trimming removed 4 bases from V and 4 bases from J, with 16 bases in between. The CDR3 protein is CASSLLGVGGTEAFF. The DNA for the CDR3 is TGTGCCAGCAGCCTCCTGGGGGTGGGGGGCACTGAAGCTTTCTTT.

This sequence joins TRBV27 and TRBJ1-5; 7 bases map to TRBD1. The ends lost 5 bases at V and 1 base at J; junction bases unmatched: 5. The CDR3 runs 15 residues. Germline CDR1 MNHEY, CDR2 SMNVEV (reference sequence). In DNA, the CDR3 is TGTGCCAGCAGTAGAACGACAGGGAGCAATCAGCCCCAGCATTTT. Translation: CASSRTTGSNQPQHF.

The gene calls are TRBV29-1 and TRBJ2-2, with TRBD1 matching 8 bases. The CDR3 has 14 residues. Germline V gives CDR1 SQVTM, CDR2 ANQGSEA. V lost 4 bases, J lost 7 bases, and 8 bases stayed unmatched. CDR3 DNA sequence: TGCAGCGTTGTGAGGACAGGGCAGGACGGGGAGCTGTTTTTT. Translating gives CSVVRTGQDGELFF.

This clone was counted a single time. The V gene is TRBV15, the J gene TRBJ1-2, with TRBD1 as a possible D gene (6 bases). V was trimmed by 3 bases and J by 14 bases, leaving 16 bases between them. The CDR3 has 12 residues. Germline loops: CDR1 LNHNV, CDR2 YYDKDF (reference sequence). Written as DNA, the CDR3 is TGTGCCACCAGCAGGACCGGGACATTCGCGACCTTC. It translates to CATSRTGTFATF.

The chain couples TRBV6-5 to TRBJ1-2; D uncertain. The CDR3 runs 14 residues. Looked up from germline, CDR1 is MNHEY and CDR2 is SVGAGI. Trimming took 0 bases from V and 5 from J, leaving 10 bases between them. CDR3 nucleotides: TGTGCCAGCAGTTACTCGAAGGCAGCGTATGGCTACACCTTC. As protein: CASSYSKAAYGYTF.

The chain recombines TRBV29-1 with TRBJ2-7, with 7 nucleotides matching TRBD1. Germline lookup yields CDR1 SQVTM and CDR2 ANQGSEA. V lost 7 bases, J lost 4 bases, and 7 bases stayed unmatched. The CDR3 has 12 amino acids. The CDR3, as DNA: TGCAGCGGACAGGGTGATGGATACGAGCAGTACTTC. It specifies CSGQGDGYEQYF.

This clone was recorded once. V is TRBV7-9 and J is TRBJ2-7; a possible D gene is TRBD1 (5 bases). This CDR3 contains 14 residues. Trimming took 5 bases from V and 0 from J, leaving 11 bases between them. Germline-derived CDR1 and CDR2 are SEHNR and FQNEAQ (reference sequence). CDR3 bases: TGTGCCAGCAGCCCTTTGACAGACTCCTACGAGCAGTACTTC. It translates to CASSPLTDSYEQYF.

CDR3 sequence: CASSFSGNTNEKLFF. DNA of the CDR3: TGTGCCAGCAGCTTTTCGGGAAATACTAATGAAAAACTGTTTTTT. The chain carries TRBV7-8 and TRBJ1-4; D gene uncertain. The V end was cut by 3 bases, the J end by 2 bases, with 10 bases between. Germline V gene sequence: CDR1 SGHVS, CDR2 FQNEAQ. This CDR3 has 15 residues.

This chain joins TRBV27 and TRBJ2-2, with 9 bases that match TRBD1. V lost 7 bases to trimming and J lost 6 bases; unmatched junction nucleotides: 9. The CDR3 consists of 15 residues. CDR1 is MNHEY and CDR2 is SMNVEV in the germline V gene (reference sequence). CDR3 region: CASKRDRVVAGELFF. CDR3 nucleotide sequence: TGTGCCAGCAAGCGGGACAGGGTCGTCGCCGGGGAGCTGTTTTTT.

This sequence joins TRBV10-1 and TRBJ1-3, with D possibly TRBD1 on 5 matching bases. This CDR3 is 14 amino acids long. Germline loops: CDR1 WNHNN, CDR2 SYGVQD (reference sequence). The V and J ends lost 6 bases and 0 bases respectively, with 9 bases between them. DNA of the CDR3: TGCGCCAGCAGCGAACAGGTCTCTGGAAACACCATATATTTT. It yields the protein CASSEQVSGNTIYF.

This clone was recorded only once. This sequence joins TRBV3-1 (or the pseudogene TRBV3-2) and TRBJ2-6; D gene ambiguous. V was pared by 4 bases and J by 6 bases, with 4 bases between. The CDR3 consists of 12 residues. Germline CDR1 is LGHDT and CDR2 is YNNKEL (reference sequence). CDR3 in amino acids: CASSLVANVLTF. CDR3 in DNA: TGTGCCAGCAGCCTAGTGGCCAACGTCCTGACTTTC.